This TCR beta chain was sequenced for a study of cytomegalovirus exposure and HLA in healthy donors. General study findings and limits: Cytomegalovirus association was listed for about 180 TCR beta chains.

Produced via immunoSEQ multiplex PCR; TCRdb's table is partial and in-frame only. The table has some 320,000 clones, roughly 90% seen once. CDR1 is MDHEN, CDR2 SYDVKM, per germline. Trimming pared 2 bases from V and 1 base from J, leaving 8 bases between. There are 14 residues in the CDR3. As for this clone: Its antigen is unidentified.

The source material was PBMCs. The TCR sequence derives from a woman aged 30 to 39 in good health and CMV-seropositive. The genes are TRBV28 and TRBJ1-2; the D gene is possibly TRBD1 (5 bases). The CDR3 reads CASSLGAVNYGYTF. The DNA for the CDR3 is TGTGCCAGCAGTTTAGGGGCAGTTAACTATGGCTACACCTTC.